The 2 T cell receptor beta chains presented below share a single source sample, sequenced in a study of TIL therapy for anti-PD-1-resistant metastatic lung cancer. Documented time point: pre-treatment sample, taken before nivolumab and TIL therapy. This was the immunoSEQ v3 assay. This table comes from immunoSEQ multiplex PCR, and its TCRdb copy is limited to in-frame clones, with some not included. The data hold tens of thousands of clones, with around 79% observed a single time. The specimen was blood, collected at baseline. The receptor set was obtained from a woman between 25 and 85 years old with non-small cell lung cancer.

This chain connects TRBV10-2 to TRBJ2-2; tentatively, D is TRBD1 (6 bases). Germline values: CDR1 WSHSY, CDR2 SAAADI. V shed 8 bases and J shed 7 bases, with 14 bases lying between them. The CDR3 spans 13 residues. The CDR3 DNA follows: TGCGCCAGCCTCCAAGGGGGTAACGGGGAGCTGTTTTTT. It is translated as CASLQGGNGELFF.

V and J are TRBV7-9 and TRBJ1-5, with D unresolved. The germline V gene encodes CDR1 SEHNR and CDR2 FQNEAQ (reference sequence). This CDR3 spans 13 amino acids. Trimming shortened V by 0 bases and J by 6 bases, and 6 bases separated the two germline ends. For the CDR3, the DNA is TGTGCCAGCAGCTTAGCGCTAGGTCAGCCCCAGCATTTT. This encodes CASSLALGQPQHF.